This TCR beta chain was captured in a study of T cells in Graves' hyperthyroidism and ophthalmopathy. Study observations and caveats: Most thyroid clonotypes expanded above 0.001 appeared in blood too.

The CDR3 spans 15 residues. Germline CDR1 and CDR2: SGHRS and YFSETQ. V gave up 0 bases and J gave up 2 bases, with 11 bases separating them. This clonotype was picked up many times. Its antigen is unknown. The investigators amplified TCR beta CDR3 regions from RNA transcripts. The study used the HTBI primer set for a first-round RT-PCR of the TCR CDR3. TCRdb fed the multiplex PCR reads into MiXCR, producing one record per CDR3 protein. The sample gives under 350,000 distinct CDR3 sequences, around a sixth of which show up once; under 55% is in the top ten. The sequencing input was blood. This TCR was sampled from a woman aged 45-65 years with Graves' hyperthyroidism. The rearrangement links TRBV5-1 to TRBJ2-5, with a possible D match to TRBD1 (6 bases). For the CDR3, the DNA is TGCGCCAGCAGCTTGGACAGGGCTAGTCAAGAGACCCAGTACTTC. This sequence encodes CASSLDRASQETQYF.